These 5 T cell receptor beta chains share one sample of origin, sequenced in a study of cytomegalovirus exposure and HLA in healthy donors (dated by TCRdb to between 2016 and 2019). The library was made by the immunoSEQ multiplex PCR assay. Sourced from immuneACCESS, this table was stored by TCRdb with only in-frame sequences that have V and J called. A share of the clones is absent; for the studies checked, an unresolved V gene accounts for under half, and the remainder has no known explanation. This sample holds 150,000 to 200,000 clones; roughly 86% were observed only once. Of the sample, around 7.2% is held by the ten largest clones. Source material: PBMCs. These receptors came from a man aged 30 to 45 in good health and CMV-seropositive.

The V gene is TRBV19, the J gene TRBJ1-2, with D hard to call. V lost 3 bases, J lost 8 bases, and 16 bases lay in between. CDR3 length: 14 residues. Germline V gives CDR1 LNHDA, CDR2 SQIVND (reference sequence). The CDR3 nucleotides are TGTGCCAGTAGTATCTGGTCTAATCACGACGGCTACACCTTC. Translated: CASSIWSNHDGYTF. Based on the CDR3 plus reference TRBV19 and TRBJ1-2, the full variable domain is DGGITQSPKYLFRKEGQNVTLSCEQNLNHDAMYWYRQDPGQGLRLIYYSQIVNDFQKGDIAEGYSVSREKKESFPLTVTSAQKNPTAFYLCASSIWSNHDGYTFGSGTRLTVV.

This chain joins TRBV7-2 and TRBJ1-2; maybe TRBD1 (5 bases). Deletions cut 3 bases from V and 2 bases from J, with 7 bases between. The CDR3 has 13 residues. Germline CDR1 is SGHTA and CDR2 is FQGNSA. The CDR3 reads CASSLTENYGYTF. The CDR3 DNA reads TGTGCCAGCAGCTTGACAGAGAACTATGGCTACACCTTC.

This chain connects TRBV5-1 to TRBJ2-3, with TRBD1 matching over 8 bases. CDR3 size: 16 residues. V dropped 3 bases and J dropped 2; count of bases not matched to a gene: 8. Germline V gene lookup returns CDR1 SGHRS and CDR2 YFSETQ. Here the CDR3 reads CASSSRFRGPTDTQYF. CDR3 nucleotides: TGCGCCAGCAGCTCAAGATTCAGGGGGCCCACAGATACGCAGTATTTT.

The CDR3 nucleotides read TGTGCCAGCAGCGGGAGTCGGGGGTATAATGAAAAACTGTTTTTT. It specifies CASSGSRGYNEKLFF. V gene TRBV27 combines with J gene TRBJ1-4; D perhaps matches TRBD1 (5 bases). The V and J ends lost 6 bases and 4 bases respectively, with 15 bases between them. The CDR3 contains 15 residues. The germline gives CDR1 MNHEY, CDR2 SMNVEV (reference sequence).

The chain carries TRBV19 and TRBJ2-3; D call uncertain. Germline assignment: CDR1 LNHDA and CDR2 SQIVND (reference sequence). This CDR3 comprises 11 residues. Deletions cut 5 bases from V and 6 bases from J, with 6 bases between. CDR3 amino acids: CASSESDTQYF. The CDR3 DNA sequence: TGTGCCAGTAGTGAGTCGGATACGCAGTATTTT.